This entry is about one T cell receptor beta chain. As yet, its antigen is unknown. Using immunoSEQ multiplex PCR, the repertoire was profiled, and TCRdb retains in-frame clones only, with some absent. The table includes more than 85,000 clones, about 92% detected once. This sample was included in a study of siplizumab effects on memory and regulatory T cells. Points from the study as a whole: The alloresponse seemed to draw substantially on naive T cells, which appeared more diverse than memory cells. In the presence of siplizumab, alloreactive sequences traceable to unstimulated CD4+ memory cells were significantly reduced.

This TCR came from a human donor in good health. Material: CD4+ T cells sorted from blood.

CDR3 DNA sequence: TGTGCCAGCAGTTCCCCGAGCCCTAGCCACGAGCAGTACTTC. Translation gives CASSSPSPSHEQYF. The chain joins TRBV28 to TRBJ2-7; maybe TRBD2 (5 bases). The V and J ends lost 4 bases and 5 bases respectively, with 15 bases between them. This CDR3 contains 14 residues. CDR1 is MDHEN, CDR2 SYDVKM, per germline.